The 22 T cell receptor beta chains given below trace back to one sample, sequenced in a study of blood T cell repertoires in COVID-19. Method: immunoSEQ multiplex PCR; TCRdb's copy keeps in-frame clones and lacks some. The sample yields 110,000 or so clones, around 76% seen once. Sequences were obtained from peripheral blood. Source of these receptors: a woman aged 65 to 85 with acute or convalescent COVID-19.

The chain recombines TRBV6-5 with TRBJ2-3; possibly TRBD2 for D (5 bases). Trimming cost V 7 bases and J 0 bases, with 11 bases left between them. The CDR3 is 14 residues long. The germline V gene encodes CDR1 MNHEY and CDR2 SVGAGI. The CDR3 loop is CASKLTGSTDTQYF. As DNA, the CDR3 is TGTGCCAGCAAATTAACGGGAAGCACAGATACGCAGTATTTT.

The chain carries TRBV27 and TRBJ2-3; the match to TRBD2 covers 8 bases. The V gene end was trimmed by 11 bases and the J gene end by 8 bases; junction bases not matched to a gene: 6. Germline CDR1 and CDR2: MNHEY and SMNVEV (reference sequence). The CDR3 totals 11 residues. The CDR3 nucleotides are TGTGCCGCCCGGGGGGGCAGTACGCAGTATTTT. It codes for CAARGGSTQYF.

The chain recombines TRBV3-1 (or the pseudogene TRBV3-2) with TRBJ1-1; perhaps TRBD1 as D (5 bases). Per the germline V gene, CDR1 is LGHDT and CDR2 is YNNKEL (reference sequence). The CDR3 sequence is 14 residues long. V lost 4 bases, J lost 3 bases, and 12 bases lay in between. The CDR3: CASSRVAGDTEAFF. The CDR3 DNA reads as TGTGCCAGCAGCCGTGTCGCGGGGGACACTGAAGCTTTCTTT.

In regard to this clone: Other DNA sequences in this specimen translate into the identical CDR3. The chain joins TRBV2 to TRBJ2-5; D gene uncertain. This CDR3 spans 11 amino acids. The V and J ends lost 3 bases and 5 bases respectively, with 4 bases between them. CDR1 and CDR2 (germline): SNHLY, FYNNEI. CDR3 nucleotides: TGTGCCAGCAGTGATCGGGAGACCCAGTACTTC. It is translated as CASSDRETQYF.

The rearrangement links TRBV5-1 to TRBJ2-5, with D possibly matching TRBD2 (6 bases). The V gene's germline CDR1 is SGHRS and CDR2 YFSETQ. This CDR3 has 15 amino acids. V was shortened by 4 bases and J by 1 base, with 14 bases between the two germline ends. This CDR3 is CASSENSGPQETQYF. CDR3 coding DNA: TGCGCCAGCAGCGAAAATAGCGGACCCCAAGAGACCCAGTACTTC.

This clone has just a few counts. V is TRBV7-9 and J is TRBJ2-1; tentatively, D is TRBD1 (5 bases). This CDR3 has 12 amino acids. V was pared by 5 bases and J by 9 bases, with 11 bases between. Germline lookup yields CDR1 SEHNR and CDR2 FQNEAQ (reference sequence). The CDR3 DNA is TGTGCCAGCAGCCCCAGGGTGGCTGAGCAGTTCTTC. Its protein is CASSPRVAEQFF. Full variable domain (rest looked up from reference TRBV7-9 and TRBJ2-1): DTGVSQNPRHKITKRGQNVTFRCDPISEHNRLYWYRQTLGQGPEFLTYFQNEAQLEKSRLLSDRFSAERPKGSFSTLEIQRTEQGDSAMYLCASSPRVAEQFFGPGTRLTVL.

This chain links TRBV29-1 with TRBJ1-3, with a possible D match to TRBD1 (6 bases). Germline CDR1 and CDR2: SQVTM and ANQGSEA. The CDR3 sequence is 14 residues long. Trimming pared 0 bases from V and 2 bases from J, leaving 8 bases between. CDR3: CSVEDAGAGNTIYF. In DNA, the CDR3 is TGCAGCGTTGAAGATGCAGGGGCTGGAAACACCATATATTTT.

This clone was observed a single time. The chain is built from TRBV28 and TRBJ2-5; 10 bases agree with TRBD2. Germline V gene sequence: CDR1 MDHEN, CDR2 SYDVKM. The trim removed 5 bases at V and 5 bases at J, leaving 23 bases unmatched. The CDR3 loop spans 20 amino acids. CDR3: CASSRARYSGGYEGWETQYF. The CDR3 nucleotides read TGTGCCAGCAGTCGGGCGAGATATAGCGGGGGGTACGAAGGTTGGGAGACCCAGTACTTC.

This rearrangement joins TRBV5-5 to TRBJ2-3, with 9 bases aligning to TRBD1. This CDR3 contains 14 residues. CDR1 is SGHKS, CDR2 YYEKEE, per germline (reference sequence). The V gene end was trimmed by 3 bases and the J gene end by 5 bases; junction bases not matched to a gene: 4. CDR3 in amino acids: CASSSGQGGDTQYF. DNA for the CDR3: TGTGCCAGCAGCTCGGGACAGGGAGGAGATACGCAGTATTTT. The variable domain in full, completed from reference TRBV5-5 and TRBJ2-3, reads DAGVTQSPTHLIKTRGQQVTLRCSPISGHKSVSWYQQVLGQGPQFIFQYYEKEERGRGNFPDRFSARQFPNYSSELNVNALLLGDSALYLCASSSGQGGDTQYFGPGTRLTVL.

This clone is judged medium-sized. The chain employs TRBV3-1 (or the pseudogene TRBV3-2) and TRBJ2-1; TRBD1 aligns across 9 bases. CDR3 length equals 19 residues. CDR1 LGHDT and CDR2 YNNKEL come from the germline V gene (reference sequence). With 0 bases clipped from V and 4 bases from J, the junction kept 13 bases outside the gene matches. The CDR3 loop is CASSQERWSGQGLYNEQFF. The CDR3 coding sequence is TGTGCCAGCAGCCAAGAGCGATGGTCGGGACAGGGCCTATACAATGAGCAGTTCTTC.

The rearrangement links TRBV5-5 to TRBJ2-3, with TRBD2 matching over 7 bases. The V gene end was trimmed by 0 bases and the J gene end by 1 base; junction bases not matched to a gene: 5. Germline lookup yields CDR1 SGHKS and CDR2 YYEKEE (reference sequence). The length of the CDR3 is 16 residues. The CDR3 DNA reads TGTGCCAGCAGCTTGGCCGGACTAGGAGGCACAGATACGCAGTATTTT. It codes for CASSLAGLGGTDTQYF.

The CDR3 DNA reads as TGTGCCAGCAGTGAGGGACAGGGGGCGCGAGTTTATGGCTACACCTTC. It yields the protein CASSEGQGARVYGYTF. This chain joins TRBV6-1 and TRBJ1-2, with TRBD1 matching 12 bases. The CDR3 is 16 amino acids. The trim removed 3 bases at V and 5 bases at J, leaving 7 bases unmatched. The germline CDR1 and CDR2 sequences are MNHNS and SASEGT.

This clone occurred a few times. This chain joins TRBV19 and TRBJ2-2; 9 bases match TRBD1. V lost 3 bases and J lost 1; bases outside the gene matches: 3. There are 16 residues in the CDR3. Germline lookup yields CDR1 LNHDA and CDR2 SQIVND (reference sequence). The CDR3 sequence is CASSIPTGGNTGELFF. Here the CDR3 DNA reads TGTGCCAGTAGTATTCCGACAGGGGGGAACACCGGGGAGCTGTTTTTT. The full variable domain, in which reference TRBV19 and TRBJ2-2 provide the parts outside the CDR3, is DGGITQSPKYLFRKEGQNVTLSCEQNLNHDAMYWYRQDPGQGLRLIYYSQIVNDFQKGDIAEGYSVSREKKESFPLTVTSAQKNPTAFYLCASSIPTGGNTGELFFGEGSRLTVL.

The chain employs TRBV18 and TRBJ2-7, with 7 bases aligning to TRBD1. This CDR3 has 15 amino acids. Germline trimming cut 8 bases from V and 4 bases from J; bases unmatched to any gene: 14. Germline CDR1 and CDR2: KGHSH and LQKENI. Here the CDR3 reads CASGVTGQPLYEQYF. The CDR3 DNA reads TGTGCCAGCGGAGTCACGGGACAGCCCCTATACGAGCAGTACTTC.

J is TRBJ2-5 and V is TRBV14; D possibly corresponds to TRBD1 (6 bases). The length of the CDR3 is 15 residues. V lost 4 bases, J lost 3 bases, and 15 bases lay in between. From germline, CDR1 is SGHDN and CDR2 FVKESK. CDR3 in amino acids: CASSRQAVSEETQYF. The CDR3 DNA reads TGTGCCAGCAGCCGACAGGCCGTATCGGAAGAGACCCAGTACTTC.

The V and J genes are TRBV5-4 and TRBJ1-4, with 9 nucleotides matching TRBD1. J lost 7 bases, V lost 4 bases, and 5 bases had no gene match. Germline lookup yields CDR1 SGHNT and CDR2 YYREEE (reference sequence). There are 14 residues in the CDR3. CDR3 amino acids: CASSAGTGFEKLFF. The CDR3 bases are TGTGCCAGCAGCGCCGGGACAGGGTTTGAAAAACTGTTTTTT.

This chain connects TRBV21-1 to TRBJ2-7; no check of the table's D call, TRBD1, against the DNA was made. TRBV21-1 is tagged as a pseudogene. The CDR3 totals 16 residues. The chain's CDR3 is CASSKDRTVSSYEQYF. For the CDR3, the DNA is TGTGCCAGCAGCAAAGATAGGACAGTAAGCTCCTACGAGCAGTACTTC.

This clone was seen once. This sequence joins TRBV5-6 and TRBJ2-7; TRBD2 aligns across 9 bases. The CDR3 has 15 amino acids. V lost 0 bases, J lost 7 bases, and 8 bases stayed unmatched. From germline, CDR1 is SGHDT and CDR2 YYEEEE. CDR3 residues: CASSLAAGGLKEQYF. The CDR3 coding sequence is TGTGCCAGCAGCTTGGCGGCGGGGGGGCTAAAGGAGCAGTACTTC.

The V and J genes are TRBV27 and TRBJ2-5; 8 nucleotides line up with TRBD2. Germline V gene lookup returns CDR1 MNHEY and CDR2 SMNVEV (reference sequence). The CDR3 is 14 residues long. Losses at the gene ends were 9 bases for V and 4 bases for J; bases not matched to a gene: 10. The CDR3 DNA follows: TGTGCCAGTAGCACCCGGGGGGGCCGAGAGACCCAGTACTTC. It encodes CASSTRGGRETQYF.

This clone showed up just a few times. This rearrangement joins TRBV29-1 to TRBJ1-5, with TRBD1 matching over 9 bases. The CDR3 consists of 12 residues. Trimming took 6 bases from V and 8 from J; bases not matched to a gene: 5. CDR1 and CDR2 from the germline V gene are SQVTM and ANQGSEA. DNA for the CDR3: TGCAGCGTAGGGACAGGGACGAAGCCCCAGCATTTT. It specifies CSVGTGTKPQHF.

The V gene is TRBV6-5, the J gene TRBJ2-4, with a possible D match to TRBD1 (5 bases). CDR1 is MNHEY and CDR2 is SVGAGI in the germline V gene. CDR3 length equals 13 residues. V dropped 7 bases and J dropped 10 bases, with 17 bases sitting between them. The CDR3, as DNA: TGTGCCAGCATGACCCCAGGGCCCCAGATTCAGTACTTC. Translated, it gives CASMTPGPQIQYF.

This rearrangement joins TRBV30 to TRBJ1-2; TRBD1 might be the D (6 bases). Trimming stripped 0 bases from V and 9 bases from J, with 14 bases between. The CDR3 covers 13 residues. Germline values: CDR1 GTSNPN, CDR2 SVGIG (reference sequence). DNA of the CDR3: TGTGCCTGGAGTGTGGACAGCTCAACCCGCTACACCTTC. This translates into CAWSVDSSTRYTF.